Below are 24 T cell receptor beta chains sequenced from a single sample in a study of OX40 agonist ivuxolimab in advanced cancers. Sequencing was performed with immunoSEQ multiplex PCR; in TCRdb, only in-frame clones are kept and a portion is missing. The sample lists some 69,000 clones, 85% to 90% occurring once. Sequencing used CD4+ or CD8+ T cells sorted from blood, obtained in a trial of the OX40 agonist ivuxolimab. The origin of the receptors is an adult with an advanced solid tumor such as melanoma, head and neck, liver or kidney cancer.

V and J are TRBV2 and TRBJ2-7, with D perhaps matching TRBD2 (6 bases). V gave up 4 bases and J gave up 4 bases, with 14 bases separating them. The germline gives CDR1 SNHLY, CDR2 FYNNEI. The CDR3 spans 14 residues. This CDR3 reads CASSGSSVTYEQYF. DNA of the CDR3: TGTGCCAGCAGTGGATCTAGCGTGACATACGAGCAGTACTTC.

The chain recombines TRBV19 with TRBJ2-5, with D perhaps TRBD1 or TRBD2 (6 bases each). Trimming left V 4 bases short and J 2 bases short, with 11 bases between. The CDR3 runs to 14 residues. Germline values: CDR1 LNHDA, CDR2 SQIVND (reference sequence). CDR3 protein: CASSRGAAQETQYF. The CDR3 region has the DNA TGTGCCAGTAGTAGGGGGGCAGCTCAAGAGACCCAGTACTTC.

This clone showed up just once. The rearrangement joins TRBV10-1 to TRBJ2-1; 10 positions match TRBD1. CDR3 length: 15 amino acids. Germline CDR1 is WNHNN and CDR2 is SYGVQD (reference sequence). With 4 bases clipped from V and 7 bases from J, the junction kept 7 bases outside the gene matches. In DNA form, the CDR3 reads TGCGCCAGCAGTGGGAGAGACAGGGGGCTGAATGAGCAGTTCTTC. Its translation is CASSGRDRGLNEQFF.

The chain recombines TRBV6-1 with TRBJ1-1; D remains ambiguous. Trimming left V 6 bases short and J 0 bases short, with 8 bases between. In germline, CDR1 is MNHNS, CDR2 SASEGT. CDR3 length: 13 residues. CDR3 residues: CASRSGVNTEAFF. Here the CDR3 DNA reads TGTGCCAGCAGGTCAGGAGTGAACACTGAAGCTTTCTTT.

V and J are TRBV23-1 and TRBJ2-5; weak D call: TRBD1 (6 bases). TRBV23-1 is an open reading frame whose function is uncertain. The CDR3 length is 14 residues. Trimming left V 10 bases short and J 2 bases short, with 17 bases between. CDR3 protein: CAKPLDSKQETQYF. CDR3 nucleotide sequence: TGCGCCAAACCCTTGGACAGCAAACAAGAGACCCAGTACTTC.

This clone was counted a single time. The chain couples TRBV10-3 to TRBJ1-1; D might be TRBD1 (5 bases). The V and J ends lost 5 bases and 6 bases respectively, with 16 bases between them. There are 14 residues in the CDR3. Germline CDR1 is ENHRY and CDR2 is SYGVKD. The CDR3 region is CAISNGQGVPEAFF. The CDR3 coding sequence is TGTGCCATCAGTAACGGGCAGGGAGTCCCTGAAGCTTTCTTT.

The V gene is TRBV19, the J gene TRBJ1-5; D perhaps matches TRBD1 (5 bases). The length of the CDR3 is 15 residues. In germline, CDR1 is LNHDA, CDR2 SQIVND (reference sequence). Trimming pared 6 bases from V and 8 bases from J, leaving 20 bases between. This chain's CDR3 is CASSPTLTGLEPQHF. DNA for the CDR3: TGTGCCAGTAGCCCTACCCTCACAGGTCTGGAGCCCCAGCATTTT.

This chain links TRBV9 with TRBJ2-3; the D is unclear. CDR1 is SGDLS and CDR2 is YYNGEE in the germline V gene. Trimming shortened V by 4 bases and J by 2 bases, and 14 bases separated the two germline ends. The CDR3 runs to 15 residues. The CDR3 DNA reads as TGTGCCAGCAGCCCCCCTATCGGGCTCACAGATACGCAGTATTTT. It is translated as CASSPPIGLTDTQYF. Variable domain in full (rest from reference TRBV9 and TRBJ2-3): DSGVTQTPKHLITATGQRVTLRCSPRSGDLSVYWYQQSLDQGLQFLIQYYNGEERAKGNILERFSAQQFPDLHSELNLSSLELGDSALYFCASSPPIGLTDTQYFGPGTRLTVL.

This clone was counted a single time. The V call is TRBV7-9, the J call TRBJ2-1, with 7 bases matching TRBD2. Trimming took 0 bases from V and 1 from J; bases not matched to a gene: 9. This CDR3 is built from 18 residues. Germline lookup yields CDR1 SEHNR and CDR2 FQNEAQ (reference sequence). The CDR3 nucleotides read TGTGCCAGCAGCTTAGCGCTGACACCCGGGGGGTCCTACAATGAGCAGTTCTTC. It codes for CASSLALTPGGSYNEQFF.

This chain links TRBV6-5 with TRBJ2-1; TRBD2 agrees at 7 bases. CDR1 is MNHEY, CDR2 SVGAGI, per germline. CDR3 size: 15 residues. With 2 bases clipped from V and 2 bases from J, the junction kept 3 bases outside the gene matches. CDR3 sequence (DNA): TGTGCCAGCAGTTACGCGGGAGCGGCCTACAATGAGCAGTTCTTC. This translates into CASSYAGAAYNEQFF.

The CDR3 DNA reads TGTGCCAGCAGCTTAGAGGCGGGGGGCACTAATGAAAAACTGTTTTTT. It encodes CASSLEAGGTNEKLFF. V is TRBV7-8 and J is TRBJ1-4, with TRBD1 as a possible D gene (6 bases). V lost 1 base and J lost 2, with 11 bases in between. The CDR3 runs to 16 residues. Germline-derived CDR1 and CDR2 are SGHVS and FQNEAQ.

The chain links TRBV5-1 to TRBJ2-5; D is possibly TRBD1 (6 bases). Germline-derived CDR1 and CDR2 are SGHRS and YFSETQ. The CDR3 runs 14 residues. The V and J ends lost 6 bases and 2 bases respectively, with 14 bases between them. CDR3 protein: CASTLGGRQETQYF. The CDR3 region has the DNA TGCGCCAGCACCCTTGGGGGCAGACAAGAGACCCAGTACTTC.

The chain links TRBV5-1 to TRBJ2-7; TRBD2 might be the D (5 bases). V lost 0 bases and J lost 7, with 11 bases in between. Germline CDR1 SGHRS, CDR2 YFSETQ. This CDR3 contains 13 residues. The CDR3 here is CASSLVFGGEQYF. The CDR3 coding sequence is TGCGCCAGCAGCTTGGTGTTCGGCGGGGAGCAGTACTTC.

V gene TRBV28 combines with J gene TRBJ1-2, with 7 bases matching TRBD1. The length of the CDR3 is 14 residues. Unmatched junction bases numbered 10, after V lost 5 bases and J lost 7 bases. CDR1 and CDR2 from the germline V gene are MDHEN and SYDVKM. The CDR3 region has the DNA TGTGCCAGCAGTCCAAATGACAGGGAGTCTGGCTACACCTTC. Amino acids: CASSPNDRESGYTF.

V is TRBV11-3 and J is TRBJ2-2; D is uncertain. Trimming cost V 4 bases and J 4 bases, with 16 bases left between them. Per germline, CDR1 SGHNT and CDR2 YENEEA. The CDR3 contains 16 residues. CDR3 in amino acids: CASSSPASVLTGELFF. CDR3 in DNA: TGTGCCAGCAGCTCCCCGGCTAGTGTTCTCACCGGGGAGCTGTTTTTT.

The chain employs TRBV12-5 and TRBJ1-2; D not certain. Deletions cut 7 bases from V and 3 bases from J, with 12 bases between. From germline, CDR1 is LGHNT and CDR2 FRNRAP. The CDR3 contains 13 residues. CDR3 sequence: CASAGEEDYGYTF. The CDR3 nucleotides are TGTGCTAGTGCCGGGGAGGAGGACTATGGCTACACCTTC.

V gene TRBV29-1 combines with J gene TRBJ1-3; no clear D. This CDR3 has 15 amino acids. The V end lost 1 base, the J end lost 1 base, and 11 bases lay between the germline ends. CDR1 is SQVTM, CDR2 ANQGSEA, per germline. CDR3 sequence reads: CSVEANSFSGNTIYF. The CDR3 DNA reads as TGCAGCGTTGAAGCTAACAGCTTTTCTGGAAACACCATATATTTT.

This clone was seen just once. The V and J genes are TRBV9 and TRBJ2-5, with a weak D call TRBD1 (5 bases). This CDR3 is 16 amino acids long. V lost 2 bases and J 5 bases, leaving 19 bases between the germline ends. CDR1 and CDR2 (germline): SGDLS, YYNGEE. CDR3 in amino acids: CASSVSADMGQETQYF. DNA of the CDR3: TGTGCCAGCAGCGTCTCCGCAGACATGGGGCAGGAGACCCAGTACTTC.

The chain has TRBV19 and TRBJ2-3; D possibly corresponds to TRBD2 (7 bases). This CDR3 comprises 17 residues. Deletions cut 1 base from V and 1 base from J, with 15 bases between. Germline V CDR1 and CDR2: LNHDA, SQIVND (reference sequence). The CDR3 nucleotides read TGTGCCAGTAGTATAGGGGGAGGGAGACAGGGCACAGATACGCAGTATTTT. Its protein is CASSIGGGRQGTDTQYF.

The V call is TRBV28, the J call TRBJ1-1; D not resolved. V shed 1 base and J shed 1 base, with 7 bases lying between them. Per the germline V gene, CDR1 is MDHEN and CDR2 is SYDVKM. The CDR3 spans 14 residues. DNA of the CDR3: TGTGCCAGCAGTTTATATATTGGGAACACTGAAGCTTTCTTT. It is translated as CASSLYIGNTEAFF.

This sequence joins TRBV18 and TRBJ1-6; D ambiguous. This CDR3 comprises 16 residues. V dropped 0 bases and J dropped 13 bases, with 19 bases sitting between them. Germline CDR1 reads KGHSH; CDR2 reads LQKENI. The CDR3 spells CASSPPYYRTPRPLHF. CDR3 in DNA: TGTGCCAGCTCACCACCTTATTACCGGACCCCGAGGCCCCTCCACTTT.

CDR3: CSVDLSPRGYTF. The CDR3, as DNA: TGCAGCGTTGATTTGTCCCCGCGTGGCTACACCTTC. The genes are TRBV29-1 and TRBJ1-2, with D unclear. Trimming took 3 bases from V and 7 from J, leaving 12 bases between them. The CDR3 has 12 residues. In germline, CDR1 is SQVTM, CDR2 ANQGSEA.

V and J are TRBV28 and TRBJ1-4; TRBD1 matches at 8 bases. Germline CDR1 MDHEN, CDR2 SYDVKM. The junction had 2 bases not matched to a gene; V was cut back by 3 bases and J by 8 bases. CDR3 length equals 13 residues. CDR3 loop: CASSFGTGEKLFF. CDR3 sequence (DNA): TGTGCCAGCAGTTTCGGGACAGGAGAAAAACTGTTTTTT.

The table lists this clone with a count of one. The chain joins TRBV7-2 to TRBJ2-7; D may correspond to TRBD1 or TRBD2 (6 bases each). The V end lost 9 bases, the J end lost 1 base, and 13 bases lay between the germline ends. Germline CDR1 is SGHTA and CDR2 is FQGNSA. The CDR3 is 13 amino acids. CDR3 in DNA: TGTGCCAGTAAATTAGGGGGGTCCTACGAGCAGTACTTC. This sequence encodes CASKLGGSYEQYF.